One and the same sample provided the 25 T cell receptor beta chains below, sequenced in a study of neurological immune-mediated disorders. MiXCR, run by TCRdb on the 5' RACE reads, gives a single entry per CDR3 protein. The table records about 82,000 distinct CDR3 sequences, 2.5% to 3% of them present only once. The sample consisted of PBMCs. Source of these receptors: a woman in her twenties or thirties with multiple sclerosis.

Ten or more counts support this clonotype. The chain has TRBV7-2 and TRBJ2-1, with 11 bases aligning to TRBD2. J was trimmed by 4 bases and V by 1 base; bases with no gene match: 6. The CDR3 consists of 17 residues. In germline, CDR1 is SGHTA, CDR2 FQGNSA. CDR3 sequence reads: CASSLETGTSGYNEQFF. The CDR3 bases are TGTGCCAGCAGCTTAGAGACCGGGACTAGCGGATACAATGAGCAGTTCTTC.

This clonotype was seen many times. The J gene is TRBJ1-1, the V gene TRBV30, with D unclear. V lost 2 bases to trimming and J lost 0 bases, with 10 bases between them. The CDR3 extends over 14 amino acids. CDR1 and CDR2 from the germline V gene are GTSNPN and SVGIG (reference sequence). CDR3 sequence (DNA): TGTGCCTGGAGTATCTTCCCCATGAACACTGAAGCTTTCTTT. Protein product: CAWSIFPMNTEAFF. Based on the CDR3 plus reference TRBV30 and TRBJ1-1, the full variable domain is SQTIHQWPATLVQPVGSPLSLECTVEGTSNPNLYWYRQAAGRGLQLLFYSVGIGQISSEVPQNLSASRPQDRQFILSSKKLLLSDSGFYLCAWSIFPMNTEAFFGQGTRLTVV.

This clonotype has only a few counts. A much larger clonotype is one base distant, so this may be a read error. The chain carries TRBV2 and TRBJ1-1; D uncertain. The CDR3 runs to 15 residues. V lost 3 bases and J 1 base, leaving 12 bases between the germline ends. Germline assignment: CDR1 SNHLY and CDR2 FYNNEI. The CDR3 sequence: CASSDGPGRNTEAFF. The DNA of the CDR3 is TGTGCCAGCAGTGACGGGCCGGGGAGGAACACTGAAGCTTTCTTT.

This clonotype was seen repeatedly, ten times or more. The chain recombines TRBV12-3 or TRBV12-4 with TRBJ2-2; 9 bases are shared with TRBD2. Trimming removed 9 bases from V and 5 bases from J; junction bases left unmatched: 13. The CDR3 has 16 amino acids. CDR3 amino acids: CASRTETSGATGELFF. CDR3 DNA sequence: TGTGCCAGTAGAACGGAGACTAGCGGAGCTACCGGGGAGCTGTTTTTT.

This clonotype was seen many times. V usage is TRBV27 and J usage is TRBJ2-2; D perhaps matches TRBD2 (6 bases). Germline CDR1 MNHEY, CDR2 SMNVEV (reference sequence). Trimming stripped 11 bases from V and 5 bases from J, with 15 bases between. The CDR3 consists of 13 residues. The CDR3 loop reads CARRDEGTGELFF. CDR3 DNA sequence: TGTGCCCGGAGGGACGAGGGGACCGGGGAGCTGTTTTTT.

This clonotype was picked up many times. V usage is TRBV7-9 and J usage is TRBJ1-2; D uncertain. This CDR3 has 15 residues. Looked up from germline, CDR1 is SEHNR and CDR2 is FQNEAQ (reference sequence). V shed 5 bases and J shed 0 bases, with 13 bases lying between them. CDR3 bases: TGTGCCAGCAGCGCCAATGTAGGGTCTAACTATGGCTACACCTTC. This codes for CASSANVGSNYGYTF.

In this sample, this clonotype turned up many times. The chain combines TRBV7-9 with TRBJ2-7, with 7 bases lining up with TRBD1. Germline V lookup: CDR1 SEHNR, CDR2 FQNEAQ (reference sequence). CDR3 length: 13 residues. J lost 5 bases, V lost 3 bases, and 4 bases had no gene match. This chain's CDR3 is CASSFPGGNEQYF. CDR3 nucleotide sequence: TGTGCCAGCAGCTTCCCAGGGGGAAACGAGCAGTACTTC. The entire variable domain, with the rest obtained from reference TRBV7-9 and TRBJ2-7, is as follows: DTGVSQNPRHKITKRGQNVTFRCDPISEHNRLYWYRQTLGQGPEFLTYFQNEAQLEKSRLLSDRFSAERPKGSFSTLEIQRTEQGDSAMYLCASSFPGGNEQYFGPGTRLTVT.

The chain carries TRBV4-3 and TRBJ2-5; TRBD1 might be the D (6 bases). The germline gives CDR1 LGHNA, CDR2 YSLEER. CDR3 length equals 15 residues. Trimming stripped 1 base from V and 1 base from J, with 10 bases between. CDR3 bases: TGCGCCAGCAGCCAAGGGGCAGGGGTCCAAGAGACCCAGTACTTC. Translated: CASSQGAGVQETQYF.

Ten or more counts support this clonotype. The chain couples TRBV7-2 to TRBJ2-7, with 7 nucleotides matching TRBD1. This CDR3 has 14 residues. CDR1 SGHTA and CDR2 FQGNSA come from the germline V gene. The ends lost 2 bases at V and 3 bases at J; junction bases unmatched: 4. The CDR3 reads CASSLNAGGYEQYF. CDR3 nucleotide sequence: TGTGCCAGCAGCTTAAACGCAGGGGGCTACGAGCAGTACTTC.

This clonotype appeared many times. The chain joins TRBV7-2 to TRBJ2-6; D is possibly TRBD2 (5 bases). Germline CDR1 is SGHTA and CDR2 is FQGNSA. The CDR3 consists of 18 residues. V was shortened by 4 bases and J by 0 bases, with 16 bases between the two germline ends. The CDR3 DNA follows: TGTGCCAGCAGCTCGGCGGGCCAAAGGATCTCTGGGGCCAACGTCCTGACTTTC. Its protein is CASSSAGQRISGANVLTF. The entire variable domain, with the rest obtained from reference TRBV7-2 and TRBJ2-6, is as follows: GAGVSQSPSNKVTEKGKDVELRCDPISGHTALYWYRQSLGQGLEFLIYFQGNSAPDKSGLPSDRFSAERTGGSVSTLTIQRTQQEDSAVYLCASSSAGQRISGANVLTFGAGSRLTVL.

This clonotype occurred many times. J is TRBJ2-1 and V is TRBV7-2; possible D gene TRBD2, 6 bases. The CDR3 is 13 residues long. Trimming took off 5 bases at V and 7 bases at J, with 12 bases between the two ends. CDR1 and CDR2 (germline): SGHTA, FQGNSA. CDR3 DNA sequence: TGTGCCAGCAGCCGACTAGTTAGGAATGAGCAGTTCTTC. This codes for CASSRLVRNEQFF. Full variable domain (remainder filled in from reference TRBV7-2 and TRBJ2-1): GAGVSQSPSNKVTEKGKDVELRCDPISGHTALYWYRQSLGQGLEFLIYFQGNSAPDKSGLPSDRFSAERTGGSVSTLTIQRTQQEDSAVYLCASSRLVRNEQFFGPGTRLTVL.

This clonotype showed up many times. Here the CDR3 reads CASSMEPGLAGTGELFF. The CDR3 DNA is TGTGCCAGCAGCATGGAGCCGGGACTAGCGGGGACCGGGGAGCTGTTTTTT. This rearrangement joins TRBV7-8 to TRBJ2-2; 13 bases agree with TRBD2. Trimming at V came to 5 bases and at J to 5 bases, leaving 8 bases not matched to a gene. The CDR3 sequence is 17 residues long. The germline V gene has CDR1 SGHVS and CDR2 FQNEAQ.

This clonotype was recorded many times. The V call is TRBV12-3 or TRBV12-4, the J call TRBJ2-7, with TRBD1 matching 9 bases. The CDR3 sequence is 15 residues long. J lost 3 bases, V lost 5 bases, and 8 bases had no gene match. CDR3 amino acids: CASSTPRQGVYEQYF. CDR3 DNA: TGTGCCAGCAGTACGCCTCGACAGGGGGTCTACGAGCAGTACTTC.

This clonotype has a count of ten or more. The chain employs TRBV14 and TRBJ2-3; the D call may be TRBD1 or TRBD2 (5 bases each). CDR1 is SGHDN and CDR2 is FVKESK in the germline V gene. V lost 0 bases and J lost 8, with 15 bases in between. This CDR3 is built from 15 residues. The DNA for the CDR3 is TGTGCCAGCAGCCAAGATCGGATTGGGACGGGTACGCAGTATTTT. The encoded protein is CASSQDRIGTGTQYF.

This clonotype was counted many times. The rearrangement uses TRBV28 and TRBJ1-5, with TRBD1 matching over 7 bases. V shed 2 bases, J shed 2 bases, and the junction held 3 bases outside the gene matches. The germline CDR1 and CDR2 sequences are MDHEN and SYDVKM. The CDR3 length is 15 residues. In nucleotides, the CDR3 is TGTGCCAGCAGTTTAGCAGGGGGAGGCAATCAGCCCCAGCATTTT. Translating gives CASSLAGGGNQPQHF. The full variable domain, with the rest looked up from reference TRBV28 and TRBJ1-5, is DVKVTQSSRYLVKRTGEKVFLECVQDMDHENMFWYRQDPGLGLRLIYFSYDVKMKEKGDIPEGYSVSREKKERFSLILESASTNQTSMYLCASSLAGGGNQPQHFGDGTRLSIL.

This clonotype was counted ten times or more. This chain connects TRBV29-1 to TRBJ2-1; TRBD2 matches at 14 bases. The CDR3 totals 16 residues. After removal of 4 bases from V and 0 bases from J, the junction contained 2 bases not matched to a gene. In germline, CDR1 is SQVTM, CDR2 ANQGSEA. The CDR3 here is CSVGGTSGSSYNEQFF. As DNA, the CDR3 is TGCAGCGTTGGGGGGACTAGCGGGAGCTCCTACAATGAGCAGTTCTTC.

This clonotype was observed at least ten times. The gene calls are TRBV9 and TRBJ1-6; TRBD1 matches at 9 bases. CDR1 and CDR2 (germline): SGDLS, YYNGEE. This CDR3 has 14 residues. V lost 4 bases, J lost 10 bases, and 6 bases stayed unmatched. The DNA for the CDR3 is TGTGCCAGCAGCTACGGGACAGGGACGTCACCCCTCCACTTT. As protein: CASSYGTGTSPLHF.

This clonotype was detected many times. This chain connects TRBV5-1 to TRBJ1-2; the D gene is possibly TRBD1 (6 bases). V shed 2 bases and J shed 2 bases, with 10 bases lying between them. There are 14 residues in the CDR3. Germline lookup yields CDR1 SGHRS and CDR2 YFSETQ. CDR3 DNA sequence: TGCGCCAGCAGCTTTAACGGACAGAACTATGGCTACACCTTC. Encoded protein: CASSFNGQNYGYTF.

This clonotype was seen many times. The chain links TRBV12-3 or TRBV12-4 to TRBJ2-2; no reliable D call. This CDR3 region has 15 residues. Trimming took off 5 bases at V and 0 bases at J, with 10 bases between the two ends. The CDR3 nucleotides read TGTGCCAGCAGTCCCTTGGGAACGAACACCGGGGAGCTGTTTTTT. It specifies CASSPLGTNTGELFF.

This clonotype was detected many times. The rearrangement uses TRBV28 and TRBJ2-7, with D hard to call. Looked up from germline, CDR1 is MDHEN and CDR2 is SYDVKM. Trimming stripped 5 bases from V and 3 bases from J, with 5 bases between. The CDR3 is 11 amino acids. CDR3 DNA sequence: TGTGCCAGCAGTCCCGGCTACGAGCAGTACTTC. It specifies CASSPGYEQYF.

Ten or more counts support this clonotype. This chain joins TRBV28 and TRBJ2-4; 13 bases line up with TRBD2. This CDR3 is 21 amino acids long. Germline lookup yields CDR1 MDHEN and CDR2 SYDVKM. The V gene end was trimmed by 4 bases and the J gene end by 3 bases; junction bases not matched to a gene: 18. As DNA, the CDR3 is TGTGCCAGCAGTTCCACTAGCGGGAGGGCCGTGGGTGGTTTGGGCAAAAACATTCAGTACTTC. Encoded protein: CASSSTSGRAVGGLGKNIQYF.

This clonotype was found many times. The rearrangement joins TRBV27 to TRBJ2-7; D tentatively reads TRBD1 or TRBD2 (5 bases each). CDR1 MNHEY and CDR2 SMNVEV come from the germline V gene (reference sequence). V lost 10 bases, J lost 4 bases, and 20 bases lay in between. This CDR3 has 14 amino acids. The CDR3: CATRMGERLYEQYF. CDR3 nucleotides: TGTGCCACCCGAATGGGGGAGAGGTTATACGAGCAGTACTTC.

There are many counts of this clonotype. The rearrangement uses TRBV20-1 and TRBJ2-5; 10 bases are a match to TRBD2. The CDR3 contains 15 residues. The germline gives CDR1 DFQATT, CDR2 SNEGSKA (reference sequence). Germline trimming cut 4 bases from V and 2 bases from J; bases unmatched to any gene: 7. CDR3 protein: CSAISAGGRQETQYF. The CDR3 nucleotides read TGCAGTGCTATCTCAGCGGGAGGGAGGCAAGAGACCCAGTACTTC.

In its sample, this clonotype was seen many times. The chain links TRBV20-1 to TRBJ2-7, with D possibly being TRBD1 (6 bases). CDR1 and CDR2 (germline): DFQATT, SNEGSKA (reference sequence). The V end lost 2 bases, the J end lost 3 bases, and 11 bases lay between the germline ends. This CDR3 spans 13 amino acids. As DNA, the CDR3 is TGCAGTGCTAGACGAACAGGGTTCTACGAGCAGTACTTC. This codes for CSARRTGFYEQYF.

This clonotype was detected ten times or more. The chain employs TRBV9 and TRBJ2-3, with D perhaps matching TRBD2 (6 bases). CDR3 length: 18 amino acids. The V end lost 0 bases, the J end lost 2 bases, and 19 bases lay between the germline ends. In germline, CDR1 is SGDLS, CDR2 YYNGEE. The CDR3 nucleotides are TGTGCCAGCAGCGTAGAGGGGCAGAGCGGGTCTTACACAGATACGCAGTATTTT. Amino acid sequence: CASSVEGQSGSYTDTQYF.